Below, 20 T cell receptor beta chains from the same sample are listed, as sequenced in a study of blood T cell repertoires in COVID-19. Data came from immunoSEQ multiplex PCR; TCRdb stores just in-frame clones and leaves some out. Here the sample spans some 270,000 clones, 89% being singletons. The sequenced sample was peripheral blood. The source is a middle-aged woman who had recovered from COVID-19.

This clone was seen more than once but under ten times. The J gene is TRBJ2-1, the V gene TRBV5-1; D gene unclear. This CDR3 is built from 12 residues. Germline assignment: CDR1 SGHRS and CDR2 YFSETQ. V was cut by 0 bases and J by 6 bases, with 4 bases left in between. Written as DNA, the CDR3 is TGCGCCAGCAGCTTGGTTCTCAATGAGCAGTTCTTC. Translating it yields CASSLVLNEQFF.

CDR3 loop: CASTYQGTEAFF. The DNA for the CDR3 is TGTGCCAGTACCTATCAGGGCACTGAAGCTTTCTTT. The rearrangement joins TRBV19 to TRBJ1-1; perhaps TRBD1 as D (5 bases). The CDR3 is made up of 12 amino acids. V dropped 7 bases and J dropped 4 bases, with 10 bases sitting between them. CDR1 is LNHDA and CDR2 is SQIVND in the germline V gene (reference sequence).

V and J are TRBV5-1 and TRBJ2-5; 13 positions agree with TRBD2. The CDR3 has 19 amino acids. The germline V gene encodes CDR1 SGHRS and CDR2 YFSETQ. J was trimmed by 5 bases and V by 0 bases; bases with no gene match: 13. The DNA of the CDR3 is TGCGCCAGCAGCTTGGATGTAGGGAGACTAGCGGGGGGATATGAGACCCAGTACTTC. It codes for CASSLDVGRLAGGYETQYF.

V and J are TRBV10-3 and TRBJ1-1, with 10 bases lining up with TRBD1. The CDR3 loop spans 14 amino acids. Germline CDR1 reads ENHRY; CDR2 reads SYGVKD. Trimming at V came to 6 bases and at J to 7 bases, leaving 8 bases not matched to a gene. The CDR3 DNA sequence: TGTGCCATCAGCGATAGACAGGGGGCTGTTGAAGCTTTCTTT. It specifies CAISDRQGAVEAFF.

The J gene is TRBJ2-5, the V gene TRBV7-2, with D possibly TRBD1 on 6 matching bases. V lost 2 bases, J lost 7 bases, and 11 bases lay in between. The CDR3 is made up of 13 amino acids. The germline V gene has CDR1 SGHTA and CDR2 FQGNSA. The DNA of the CDR3 is TGTGCCAGCAGCTTATCACAGGGTGCGACCCAGTACTTC. It is translated as CASSLSQGATQYF.

The V gene is TRBV27, the J gene TRBJ2-7; D is perhaps TRBD1 (5 bases). Deletions cut 5 bases from V and 0 bases from J, with 17 bases between. The CDR3 totals 16 residues. Germline CDR1 and CDR2: MNHEY and SMNVEV (reference sequence). The CDR3 loop reads CASSVSFRASSYEQYF. The CDR3 DNA follows: TGTGCCAGCAGTGTGAGCTTCAGGGCCAGCTCCTACGAGCAGTACTTC.

V usage is TRBV25-1 and J usage is TRBJ1-2, with TRBD1 identical over 7 bases. Germline values: CDR1 MGHDK, CDR2 SYGVNS. The V and J ends lost 4 bases and 2 bases, in that order; junction bases with no gene match: 1. The CDR3 loop spans 13 amino acids. CDR3 sequence: CASSGGQNYGYTF. The CDR3 DNA reads as TGTGCCAGCAGTGGGGGACAGAACTATGGCTACACCTTC.

The chain has TRBV28 and TRBJ1-5; weak D call: TRBD1 (5 bases). This CDR3 is built from 15 residues. V lost 5 bases and J lost 1, with 12 bases in between. The germline V gene encodes CDR1 MDHEN and CDR2 SYDVKM. The CDR3 DNA is TGTGCCAGCAGTAGTGGGGGGTTGAGCAATCAGCCCCAGCATTTT. It encodes CASSSGGLSNQPQHF. The whole variable domain, remainder taken from reference TRBV28 and TRBJ1-5, is DVKVTQSSRYLVKRTGEKVFLECVQDMDHENMFWYRQDPGLGLRLIYFSYDVKMKEKGDIPEGYSVSREKKERFSLILESASTNQTSMYLCASSSGGLSNQPQHFGDGTRLSIL.

The chain uses TRBV10-2 and TRBJ1-2; 7 bases align to TRBD1. J was trimmed by 4 bases and V by 6 bases; bases with no gene match: 14. This CDR3 has 16 residues. CDR1 WSHSY and CDR2 SAAADI come from the germline V gene. CDR3 amino acids: CASSLGEGGAGYGYTF. The CDR3 DNA sequence: TGCGCCAGCAGCCTCGGGGAAGGGGGCGCGGGCTATGGCTACACCTTC.

The chain combines TRBV6-7 with TRBJ1-4, with TRBD1 identical over 7 bases. TRBV6-7 is an ORF for which the function is uncertain. The CDR3 has 19 residues. V shed 7 bases and J 3 bases; nucleotides not matched to a gene: 20. In DNA form, the CDR3 reads TGTGCCAGCACGACTAAGGGGGCTAGAAGGGGTTGTGCTAATGAAAAACTGTTTTTT. Encoded protein: CASTTKGARRGCANEKLFF.

V is TRBV5-1 and J is TRBJ2-1, with a possible D match to TRBD2 (6 bases). V was cut by 1 base and J by 3 bases, with 17 bases left in between. The germline V gene encodes CDR1 SGHRS and CDR2 YFSETQ. This CDR3 comprises 17 residues. DNA of the CDR3: TGCGCCAGCAGCTTGTTATCGACTAGGGAGTACTACAATGAGCAGTTCTTC. It specifies CASSLLSTREYYNEQFF.

The gene calls are TRBV19 and TRBJ2-5, with D possibly being TRBD2 (6 bases). The CDR3 covers 14 residues. The V and J ends lost 4 bases and 5 bases respectively, with 14 bases between them. The germline V gene encodes CDR1 LNHDA and CDR2 SQIVND (reference sequence). The CDR3 nucleotides read TGTGCCAGTAGTAAGTCTAGTGGGACTGAGACCCAGTACTTC. Protein sequence: CASSKSSGTETQYF. Based on the CDR3 plus reference TRBV19 and TRBJ2-5, the full variable domain is DGGITQSPKYLFRKEGQNVTLSCEQNLNHDAMYWYRQDPGQGLRLIYYSQIVNDFQKGDIAEGYSVSREKKESFPLTVTSAQKNPTAFYLCASSKSSGTETQYFGPGTRLLVL.

V is TRBV3-1 (or the pseudogene TRBV3-2) and J is TRBJ1-6, with D perhaps matching TRBD1 (5 bases). Trimming stripped 4 bases from V and 11 bases from J, with 18 bases between. The V gene's germline CDR1 is LGHDT and CDR2 YNNKEL (reference sequence). CDR3 length equals 15 residues. The CDR3 coding sequence is TGTGCCAGCAGCCGAGATAGCCTGCCGGGGGCACCCCTCCACTTT. This gives the protein CASSRDSLPGAPLHF.

The genes are TRBV30 and TRBJ2-1; TRBD1 might be the D (6 bases). Trimming stripped 3 bases from V and 7 bases from J, with 10 bases between. The CDR3 has 12 residues. Germline-derived CDR1 and CDR2 are GTSNPN and SVGIG (reference sequence). The CDR3 DNA reads TGTGCCTGGAGAGGGACACTAAATGAGCAGTTCTTC. Encoded protein: CAWRGTLNEQFF.

This clone was counted many times. This sequence joins TRBV6-2 or TRBV6-3 and TRBJ1-2, with a weak D call TRBD1 (6 bases). CDR1 and CDR2 from the germline V gene are MNHEY and SVGEGT. V gave up 2 bases and J gave up 0 bases, with 22 bases separating them. The CDR3 totals 19 residues. CDR3 bases: TGTGCCAGCAGTTACGGAACCCCCCGGTGGGACACTTCTAACTATGGCTACACCTTC. Translating gives CASSYGTPRWDTSNYGYTF.

This sequence joins TRBV27 and TRBJ2-7; tentatively, D is TRBD2 (5 bases). With 3 bases removed from V and 3 bases from J, the gap between germline ends came to 12 bases. This CDR3 comprises 14 residues. The V gene's germline CDR1 is MNHEY and CDR2 SMNVEV (reference sequence). The CDR3 spells CASSLAGFDYEQYF. In nucleotides, the CDR3 is TGTGCCAGCAGTTTGGCGGGTTTTGACTACGAGCAGTACTTC.

This clone has a handful of counts. This chain joins TRBV7-2 and TRBJ1-2; TRBD1 might be the D (6 bases). Germline values: CDR1 SGHTA, CDR2 FQGNSA. CDR3 length: 17 residues. V gave up 2 bases and J gave up 8 bases, with 24 bases separating them. The CDR3: CASSLSFARGGSRGYTF. DNA of the CDR3: TGTGCCAGCAGCTTAAGTTTCGCCAGGGGAGGGTCGAGGGGCTACACCTTC.

CDR3 region: CASSLSLAGDEETQYF. DNA for the CDR3: TGTGCCAGCAGTTTATCGTTGGCGGGAGATGAAGAGACCCAGTACTTC. The rearrangement uses TRBV28 and TRBJ2-5; 7 bases map to TRBD2. With 1 base clipped from V and 3 bases from J, the junction kept 8 bases outside the gene matches. From germline, CDR1 is MDHEN and CDR2 SYDVKM. The CDR3 has 16 amino acids.

On this clone: Other nucleotide sequences in the sample specify the same CDR3. The chain employs TRBV3-1 (or the pseudogene TRBV3-2) and TRBJ1-2; 10 bases are shared with TRBD1. The germline CDR1 and CDR2 sequences are LGHDT and YNNKEL (reference sequence). The junction had 0 bases not matched to a gene; V was cut back by 1 base and J by 4 bases. The CDR3 runs to 14 residues. For the CDR3, the DNA is TGTGCCAGCAGCCAAGGGACAGGGGGCTATGGCTACACCTTC. This gives the protein CASSQGTGGYGYTF.

This clone was counted once. V and J are TRBV29-1 and TRBJ2-1, with TRBD2 as a possible D gene (5 bases). CDR1 is SQVTM, CDR2 ANQGSEA, per germline. This CDR3 contains 12 residues. The ends were cut back, 3 bases at V and 6 bases at J, with 9 bases in the middle. CDR3 amino acids: CSVDSGGNEQFF. CDR3 coding DNA: TGCAGCGTTGATTCCGGAGGCAATGAGCAGTTCTTC.